This entry lists 30 T cell receptor beta chains sequenced from one sample in a study of blood T cell repertoires in COVID-19. Libraries were prepared by immunoSEQ multiplex PCR; TCRdb keeps only in-frame clonotypes and omits some of them. Of about 160,000 clones in the sample, approximately 88% were seen once. Source material: PBMCs or T cells enriched from blood (not recorded which). The receptors come from a woman in her fifties or sixties who had recovered from COVID-19.

The chain employs TRBV6-4 and TRBJ2-2, with 9 bases identical to TRBD1. The CDR3 spans 17 residues. J lost 0 bases, V lost 5 bases, and 7 bases had no gene match. Germline V gives CDR1 MRHNA, CDR2 SNTAGT. The CDR3 spells CASSRAGTGSNTGELFF. CDR3 bases: TGTGCCAGCAGTAGAGCCGGGACAGGGTCGAACACCGGGGAGCTGTTTTTT.

CDR3 nucleotides: TGTGCCAGCAGCTTCCTAGACGGCGCCAATCAGCCCCAGCATTTT. This sequence encodes CASSFLDGANQPQHF. The rearrangement links TRBV7-2 to TRBJ1-5, with no clear D. Germline values: CDR1 SGHTA, CDR2 FQGNSA. The CDR3 is made up of 15 amino acids. The V end was cut by 3 bases, the J end by 3 bases, with 12 bases between.

The genes are TRBV7-6 and TRBJ2-2, with D perhaps TRBD1 (6 bases). Germline CDR1 and CDR2: SGHVS and FNYEAQ. Between the trimmed V and J ends, which lost 2 bases and 0 bases, there was a span of 7 bases. This CDR3 contains 15 residues. The CDR3 bases are TGTGCCAGCAGCTTAAACAGGGCGAACACCGGGGAGCTGTTTTTT. Translation gives CASSLNRANTGELFF.

DNA for the CDR3: TGCGCCACCACCCGGGGACTCGACACTGAAGCTTTCTTT. Translation gives CATTRGLDTEAFF. The gene calls are TRBV5-1 and TRBJ1-1; D possibly corresponds to TRBD1 (5 bases). The CDR3 contains 13 residues. Germline V gene sequence: CDR1 SGHRS, CDR2 YFSETQ. The V end lost 9 bases, the J end lost 3 bases, and 15 bases lay between the germline ends.

Details on this clone: At one boundary the junction diverges from the germline segment, which might be a read error. The chain couples TRBV7-3 to TRBJ2-2; the D gene is possibly TRBD2 (6 bases). The CDR3 length is 16 residues. Per germline, CDR1 SGHTA and CDR2 FQGTGA. CDR3 nucleotide sequence: TGTGCCAGCAGCTTTAGTCGGGGGACGAAAACCGGGGAGCTGTTTTTT. Its protein is CASSFSRGTKTGELFF.

This clone has a handful of counts. The rearrangement links TRBV19 to TRBJ1-2, with a tentative D call TRBD1 (6 bases). This CDR3 region has 16 residues. Trimming left V 4 bases short and J 3 bases short, with 18 bases between. The germline V gene has CDR1 LNHDA and CDR2 SQIVND (reference sequence). DNA for the CDR3: TGTGCCAGTAGTAAGCGACAGGCGGCAGGGGACTATGGCTACACCTTC. It codes for CASSKRQAAGDYGYTF. Looking up the rest from reference TRBV19 and TRBJ1-2 gives the full variable domain: DGGITQSPKYLFRKEGQNVTLSCEQNLNHDAMYWYRQDPGQGLRLIYYSQIVNDFQKGDIAEGYSVSREKKESFPLTVTSAQKNPTAFYLCASSKRQAAGDYGYTFGSGTRLTVV.

The chain carries TRBV27 and TRBJ2-7, with TRBD2 matching 13 bases. Germline CDR1 reads MNHEY; CDR2 reads SMNVEV (reference sequence). The CDR3 has 15 amino acids. Trimming cost V 6 bases and J 0 bases; bases outside gene matches: 2. The chain's CDR3 is CASRTSGGPSYEQYF. The DNA for the CDR3 is TGTGCCAGCAGGACTAGCGGGGGGCCCTCCTACGAGCAGTACTTC.

In DNA form, the CDR3 reads TGTGCCAGCTCACCGGGACAATGGGAGACCCAGTACTTC. This translates into CASSPGQWETQYF. The J gene is TRBJ2-5, the V gene TRBV18; a weak D match, TRBD1 (6 bases). Per germline, CDR1 KGHSH and CDR2 LQKENI. The CDR3 contains 13 residues. Deletions cut 3 bases from V and 5 bases from J, with 10 bases between.

The chain carries TRBV6-2 or TRBV6-3 and TRBJ2-7; 8 bases are a match to TRBD1. The CDR3 is 16 residues long. Per the germline V gene, CDR1 is MNHEY and CDR2 is SVGEGT. Germline trimming cut 7 bases from V and 0 bases from J; bases unmatched to any gene: 11. Here the CDR3 DNA reads TGTGCCAGCACCCCGCTCCCGGGACAGGACTCCTACGAGCAGTACTTC. Encoded protein: CASTPLPGQDSYEQYF.

This clone was observed a single time. The chain carries TRBV12-3 or TRBV12-4 and TRBJ1-2; D may be TRBD1 (6 bases). This CDR3 has 13 amino acids. The ends were cut back, 7 bases at V and 6 bases at J, with 15 bases in the middle. The DNA for the CDR3 is TGTGCCAGCAACCCCCGGCCAGGGGATGGCTACACCTTC. Protein sequence: CASNPRPGDGYTF.

This clone was counted a single time. The chain recombines TRBV9 with TRBJ1-6; D is unclear. The CDR3 is 17 residues long. V was shortened by 3 bases and J by 0 bases, with 13 bases between the two germline ends. Germline CDR1 SGDLS, CDR2 YYNGEE. The CDR3 DNA is TGTGCCAGCAGCGCACAACCCGAACCCTCCTATAATTCACCCCTCCACTTT. Protein: CASSAQPEPSYNSPLHF. Full variable domain (remainder filled in from reference TRBV9 and TRBJ1-6): DSGVTQTPKHLITATGQRVTLRCSPRSGDLSVYWYQQSLDQGLQFLIQYYNGEERAKGNILERFSAQQFPDLHSELNLSSLELGDSALYFCASSAQPEPSYNSPLHFGNGTRLTVT.

Comment on this clone: At one end, the junction sequence differs from germline, possibly due to a read error. The rearrangement links TRBV24-1 to TRBJ1-1, with D unresolved. The CDR3 has 12 residues. From germline, CDR1 is KGHDR and CDR2 SFDVKD. The CDR3 bases are TGTGCCACAAGTGGGTCTTCCCGGGAAGCTTTCTTT. Amino acid sequence: CATSGSSREAFF.

This chain uses TRBV5-1 with TRBJ2-5; possible D gene TRBD2, 6 bases. CDR1 SGHRS and CDR2 YFSETQ come from the germline V gene. The ends were cut back, 6 bases at V and 4 bases at J, with 10 bases in the middle. The length of the CDR3 is 12 residues. The CDR3 reads CASKGGGETQYF. CDR3 nucleotides: TGCGCCAGCAAGGGAGGTGGAGAGACCCAGTACTTC.

The chain is built from TRBV6-6 and TRBJ1-5, with TRBD1 as a possible D gene (5 bases). The V gene's germline CDR1 is MNHNY and CDR2 SVGAGI (reference sequence). Trimming removed 8 bases at V and 2 bases at J, with 19 bases between. The CDR3 loop spans 16 amino acids. This CDR3 is CASRILGERGNQPQHF. CDR3 DNA sequence: TGTGCCAGCCGAATATTAGGGGAGCGGGGCAATCAGCCCCAGCATTTT.

The chain joins TRBV18 to TRBJ1-1, with 9 bases identical to TRBD1. V trimming: 4 bases; J trimming: 6 bases; junction bases outside the gene matches: 6. Germline CDR1 and CDR2: KGHSH and LQKENI. The CDR3 spans 14 residues. The CDR3 nucleotides read TGTGCCAGCTCACGGACAGGGGAAGGATCTGAAGCTTTCTTT. Amino acids: CASSRTGEGSEAFF.

The rearrangement joins TRBV5-1 to TRBJ1-2; 7 nucleotides agree with TRBD1. CDR1 is SGHRS and CDR2 is YFSETQ in the germline V gene. Trimming removed 4 bases from V and 6 bases from J; junction bases left unmatched: 9. CDR3 length: 14 amino acids. The CDR3 protein is CASSPLTGPHGYTF. CDR3 coding DNA: TGCGCCAGCAGCCCACTGACAGGGCCCCATGGCTACACCTTC.

The J gene is TRBJ2-1, the V gene TRBV30, with D tentatively TRBD2 (5 bases). The CDR3 has 15 residues. The V end lost 2 bases, the J end lost 1 base, and 12 bases lay between the germline ends. Per germline, CDR1 GTSNPN and CDR2 SVGIG (reference sequence). In DNA, the CDR3 is TGTGCCTGGAGTTTGCTACGGAGGTCCTACAATGAGCAGTTCTTC. This codes for CAWSLLRRSYNEQFF.

The CDR3 DNA reads TGCAGCGCCTTGACAGGGGGCAAGGGCAATCAGCCCCAGCATTTT. As protein: CSALTGGKGNQPQHF. The chain employs TRBV29-1 and TRBJ1-5, with 10 bases aligning to TRBD1. Germline CDR1 SQVTM, CDR2 ANQGSEA. The CDR3 totals 15 residues. The junction had 8 bases not matched to a gene; V was cut back by 7 bases and J by 2 bases. Full variable domain (remainder filled in from reference TRBV29-1 and TRBJ1-5): SAVISQKPSRDICQRGTSLTIQCQVDSQVTMMFWYRQQPGQSLTLIATANQGSEATYESGFVIDKFPISRPNLTFSTLTVSNMSPEDSSIYLCSALTGGKGNQPQHFGDGTRLSIL.

CDR3 sequence reads: CASSSQYEQYF. The CDR3 coding sequence is TGTGCCAGCAGCTCCCAGTACGAGCAGTACTTC. The chain uses TRBV11-1 and TRBJ2-7, with D unclear. The germline gives CDR1 SGHAT, CDR2 FQDESV (reference sequence). V gave up 4 bases and J gave up 4 bases, with 5 bases separating them. The CDR3 is made up of 11 amino acids.

V is TRBV7-9 and J is TRBJ1-4; D not certain. The germline CDR1 and CDR2 sequences are SEHNR and FQNEAQ (reference sequence). V shed 1 base and J shed 2 bases, with 11 bases lying between them. The CDR3 extends over 16 amino acids. Here the CDR3 reads CASSLGVSRTNEKLFF. DNA for the CDR3: TGTGCCAGCAGCTTAGGAGTTTCGAGGACTAATGAAAAACTGTTTTTT.

The chain employs TRBV19 and TRBJ1-2; tentatively, D is TRBD1 (6 bases). Trimming took 8 bases from V and 2 from J, leaving 15 bases between them. The CDR3 has 14 residues. In germline, CDR1 is LNHDA, CDR2 SQIVND (reference sequence). CDR3 sequence: CASGGQLFNYGYTF. CDR3 nucleotide sequence: TGTGCCAGTGGTGGACAGTTGTTCAACTATGGCTACACCTTC.

The gene calls are TRBV2 and TRBJ2-5; 8 nucleotides agree with TRBD1. Trimming at V came to 6 bases and at J to 1 base, leaving 7 bases not matched to a gene. Germline loops: CDR1 SNHLY, CDR2 FYNNEI. The CDR3 spans 15 residues. CDR3 coding DNA: TGTGCCAGCAGGCCCCAGGGGGCTCCCCAAGAGACCCAGTACTTC. Amino acids: CASRPQGAPQETQYF.

The V gene is TRBV7-2, the J gene TRBJ1-5, with a tentative D call TRBD1 (6 bases). CDR3 length: 13 residues. Germline assignment: CDR1 SGHTA and CDR2 FQGNSA. V shed 1 base and J shed 7 bases, with 8 bases lying between them. The CDR3 nucleotides are TGTGCCAGCAGCTTAGACAGGGTCCAGCCCCAGCATTTT. It specifies CASSLDRVQPQHF.

The gene calls are TRBV7-2 and TRBJ2-7, with D tentatively TRBD1 (6 bases). CDR3 size: 14 residues. CDR1 is SGHTA and CDR2 is FQGNSA in the germline V gene. The V and J ends lost 5 bases and 3 bases respectively, with 14 bases between them. The DNA of the CDR3 is TGTGCCAGCAGCAACTATCTGGACAGCTACGAGCAGTACTTC. Amino acids: CASSNYLDSYEQYF.

Here the CDR3 reads CASSLVQGAYSPLHF. In DNA form, the CDR3 reads TGTGCCAGCAGCTTAGTACAGGGGGCGTATTCACCCCTCCACTTT. The chain recombines TRBV11-2 with TRBJ1-6, with 9 bases identical to TRBD1. The CDR3 is 15 residues long. In germline, CDR1 is SGHAT, CDR2 FQNNGV. The ends lost 1 base at V and 8 bases at J; junction bases unmatched: 3.

V gene TRBV5-1 combines with J gene TRBJ2-7; D ambiguous. V lost 0 bases to trimming and J lost 0 bases, with 10 bases between them. Germline V lookup: CDR1 SGHRS, CDR2 YFSETQ. CDR3 length: 15 residues. The CDR3 sequence is CASSLEGGSSYEQYF. CDR3 in DNA: TGCGCCAGCAGCTTGGAAGGCGGAAGCTCCTACGAGCAGTACTTC.

This chain connects TRBV5-1 to TRBJ1-2, with a tentative D call TRBD1 (5 bases). V was shortened by 3 bases and J by 6 bases, with 18 bases between the two germline ends. Germline CDR1 and CDR2: SGHRS and YFSETQ. The length of the CDR3 is 15 residues. CDR3 sequence reads: CASSYDRSDADGYTF. The CDR3 nucleotides are TGCGCCAGCAGCTACGACAGATCCGACGCAGATGGCTACACCTTC.

This sequence joins TRBV27 and TRBJ2-7; tentatively, D is TRBD2 (6 bases). Per the germline V gene, CDR1 is MNHEY and CDR2 is SMNVEV (reference sequence). The CDR3 is 14 residues long. V lost 5 bases, J lost 3 bases, and 14 bases lay in between. In nucleotides, the CDR3 is TGTGCCAGCAGTCCTGGAGGGTTCCACTACGAGCAGTACTTC. Protein product: CASSPGGFHYEQYF.

This sequence joins TRBV27 and TRBJ2-5; 8 bases line up with TRBD1. V lost 8 bases, J lost 7 bases, and 15 bases stayed unmatched. CDR1 and CDR2 from the germline V gene are MNHEY and SMNVEV (reference sequence). This CDR3 has 15 residues. In nucleotides, the CDR3 is TGTGCCAGCGGCACTTCCGGGACAGGCGTCGTGACCCAGTACTTC. Its protein is CASGTSGTGVVTQYF.

This chain uses TRBV4-2 with TRBJ2-3, with D uncertain. The length of the CDR3 is 18 residues. CDR1 and CDR2 (germline): LGHNA, YNFKEQ. Trimming left V 1 base short and J 2 bases short, with 19 bases between. CDR3 sequence (DNA): TGTGCCAGCAGCCAAGGCATGTTGGGCCGGTCCTTCACAGATACGCAGTATTTT. Amino acids: CASSQGMLGRSFTDTQYF.